The 2 T cell receptor beta chains listed next were all sequenced from one sample in a study of regulatory T cells in long-lasting Graves disease. CDR3 regions were amplified by Arm-PCR using iRepertoire HTBI primers to build TCR beta libraries. TCRdb re-called the multiplex PCR reads through MiXCR, storing one row per CDR3 protein. Of under 500,000 distinct CDR3 sequences in the sample, about 17% are singletons; the top ten hold about 10%. Time point indicated: newly diagnosed GD, antithyroid drugs for less than 3 months. PBMC RNA served as the TCR library source. The same sample was also studied in work on T cells in Graves' hyperthyroidism and ophthalmopathy.

Here the sequenced sample was peripheral blood mononuclear cells (PBMCs), taken at new diagnosis, from a patient treated with antithyroid drugs. Receptors were obtained from a woman under 40 with Graves disease.

For this clonotype: Only one base separates this from a far larger clonotype, so it likely reflects a read error. Because it lacks the conserved phenylalanine or tryptophan at the end, this CDR3 is likely a read error. The gene calls are TRBV2 and TRBJ2-1; no firm D call. The J call may be incorrect, as the DNA end agrees better with TRBJ2-5. The CDR3 consists of 13 residues. Germline CDR1 is SNHLY and CDR2 is FYNNEI. Here the CDR3 DNA reads TGTGCCAGCAGGAAGGGTGTACAAGAGACCCAGTACTCC. Encoded protein: CASRKGVQETQYS.

This clonotype has at least ten counts. The chain employs TRBV11-2 and TRBJ2-3; D may correspond to TRBD1 or TRBD2 (6 bases each). The CDR3 spans 17 residues. With 3 bases removed from V and 1 base from J, the gap between germline ends came to 17 bases. The germline V gene encodes CDR1 SGHAT and CDR2 FQNNGV. DNA of the CDR3: TGTGCCAGCAGCTTCCCGGAGGGGGGCTACGGCACAGATACGCAGTATTTT. It codes for CASSFPEGGYGTDTQYF.